This T cell receptor (beta chain) was sequenced for a study of cytotoxic CD8 clonotypes in ibrutinib-treated CLL. Study as a whole: Enrolment comprised over ten relapsed/refractory and about 14 treatment-naive patients; fewer than 18 were IGHV unmutated.

Study-wide points: Increased clonality at ibrutinib response gave way to a return toward baseline at progression. Under treatment, the uncommon public clonotypes either contracted or remained stable. In comparison with age-matched healthy donors, baseline clonality was higher and tracked circulating CD8+ T-cell counts.

Method: immunoSEQ multiplex PCR; TCRdb's copy keeps in-frame clones and lacks some. This sample has over 200,000 clones, with about four fifths found just once. Remarks on this clone: No antigen is known for it.

Trimming removed 0 bases at V and 6 bases at J, with 11 bases between. This CDR3 spans 14 amino acids. Germline V gives CDR1 SGHRS, CDR2 YFSETQ. This sequence was found in a human donor with chronic lymphocytic leukemia. This chain uses TRBV5-1 with TRBJ2-3, with D perhaps TRBD2 (5 bases). The sequences come from PBMCs, collected after 12 months of ibrutinib treatment. The CDR3 reads CASSLGPPGDTQYF. The CDR3 coding sequence is TGCGCCAGCAGCTTGGGCCCTCCGGGGGATACGCAGTATTTT.